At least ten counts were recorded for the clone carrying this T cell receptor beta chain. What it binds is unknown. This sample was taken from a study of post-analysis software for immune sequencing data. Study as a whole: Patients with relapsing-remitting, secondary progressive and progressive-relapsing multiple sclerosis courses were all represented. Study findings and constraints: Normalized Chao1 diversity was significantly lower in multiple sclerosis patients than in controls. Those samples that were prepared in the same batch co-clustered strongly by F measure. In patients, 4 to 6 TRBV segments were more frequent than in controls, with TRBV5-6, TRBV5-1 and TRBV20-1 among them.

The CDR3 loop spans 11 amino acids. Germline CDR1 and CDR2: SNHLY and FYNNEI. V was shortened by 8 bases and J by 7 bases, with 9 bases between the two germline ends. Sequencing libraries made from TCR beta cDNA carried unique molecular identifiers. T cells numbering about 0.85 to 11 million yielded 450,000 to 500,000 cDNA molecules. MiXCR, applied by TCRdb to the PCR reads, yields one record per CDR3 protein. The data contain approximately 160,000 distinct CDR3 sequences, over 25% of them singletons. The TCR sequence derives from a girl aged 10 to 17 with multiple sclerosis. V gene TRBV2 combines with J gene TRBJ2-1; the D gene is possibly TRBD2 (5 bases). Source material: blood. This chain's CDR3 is CASPLANEQFF. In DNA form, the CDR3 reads TGTGCCAGCCCGCTAGCAAATGAGCAGTTCTTC.